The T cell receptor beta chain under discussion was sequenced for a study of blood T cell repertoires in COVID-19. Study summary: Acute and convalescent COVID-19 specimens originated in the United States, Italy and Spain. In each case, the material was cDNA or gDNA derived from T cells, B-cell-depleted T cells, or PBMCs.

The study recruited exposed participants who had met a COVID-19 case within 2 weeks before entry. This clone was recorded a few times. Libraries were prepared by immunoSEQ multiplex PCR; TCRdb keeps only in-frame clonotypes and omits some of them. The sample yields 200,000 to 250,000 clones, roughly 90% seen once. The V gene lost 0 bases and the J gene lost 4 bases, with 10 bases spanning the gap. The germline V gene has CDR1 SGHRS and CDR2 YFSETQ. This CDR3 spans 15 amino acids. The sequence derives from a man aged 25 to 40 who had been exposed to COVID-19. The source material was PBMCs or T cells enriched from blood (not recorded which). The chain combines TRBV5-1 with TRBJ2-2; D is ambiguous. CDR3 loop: CASSLGVEVTGELFF. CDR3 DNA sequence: TGCGCCAGCAGCTTGGGGGTAGAGGTCACCGGGGAGCTGTTTTTT.